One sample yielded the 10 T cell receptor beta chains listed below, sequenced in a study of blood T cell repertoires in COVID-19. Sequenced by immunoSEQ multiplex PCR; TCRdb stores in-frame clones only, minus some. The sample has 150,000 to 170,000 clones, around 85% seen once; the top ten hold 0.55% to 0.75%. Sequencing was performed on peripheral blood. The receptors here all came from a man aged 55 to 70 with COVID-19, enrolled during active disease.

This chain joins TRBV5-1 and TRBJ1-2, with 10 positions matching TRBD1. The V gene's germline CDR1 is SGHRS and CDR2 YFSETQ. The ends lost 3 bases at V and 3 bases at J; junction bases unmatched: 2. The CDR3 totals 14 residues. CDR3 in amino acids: CASSSGTGDYGYTF. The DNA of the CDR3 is TGCGCCAGCAGCTCCGGGACAGGGGACTATGGCTACACCTTC.

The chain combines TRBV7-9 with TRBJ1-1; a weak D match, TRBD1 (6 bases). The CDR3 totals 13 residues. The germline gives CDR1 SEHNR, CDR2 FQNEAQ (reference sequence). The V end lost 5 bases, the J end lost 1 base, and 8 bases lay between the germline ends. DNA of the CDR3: TGTGCCAGCAGCAGGACAGCGAACACTGAAGCTTTCTTT. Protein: CASSRTANTEAFF.

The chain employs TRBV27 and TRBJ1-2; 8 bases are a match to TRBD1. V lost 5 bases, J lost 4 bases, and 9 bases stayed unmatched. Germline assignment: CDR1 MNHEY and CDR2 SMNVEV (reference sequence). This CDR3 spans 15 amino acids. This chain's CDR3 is CASSPRTGSIYGYTF. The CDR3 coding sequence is TGTGCCAGCAGTCCCCGGACAGGGTCCATCTATGGCTACACCTTC.

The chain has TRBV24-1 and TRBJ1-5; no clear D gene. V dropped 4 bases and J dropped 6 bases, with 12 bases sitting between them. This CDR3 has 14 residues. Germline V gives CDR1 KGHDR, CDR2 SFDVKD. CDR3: CATSDYDVVQPQHF. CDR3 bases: TGTGCCACCAGTGACTACGATGTAGTTCAGCCCCAGCATTTT.

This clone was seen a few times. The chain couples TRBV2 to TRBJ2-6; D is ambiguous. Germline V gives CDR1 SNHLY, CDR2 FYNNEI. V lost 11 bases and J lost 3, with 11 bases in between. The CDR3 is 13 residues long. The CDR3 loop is CALGAVGANVLTF. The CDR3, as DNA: TGTGCCCTAGGCGCGGTTGGGGCCAACGTCCTGACTTTC.

DNA for the CDR3: TGTGCCAGCAGCCAAATCAGGGTATTGGGAGAGACCCAGTACTTC. It codes for CASSQIRVLGETQYF. This chain links TRBV3-1 (or the pseudogene TRBV3-2) with TRBJ2-5, with TRBD1 as a possible D gene (5 bases). The germline CDR1 and CDR2 sequences are LGHDT and YNNKEL (reference sequence). Trimming shortened V by 2 bases and J by 4 bases, and 14 bases separated the two germline ends. The CDR3 runs 15 residues.

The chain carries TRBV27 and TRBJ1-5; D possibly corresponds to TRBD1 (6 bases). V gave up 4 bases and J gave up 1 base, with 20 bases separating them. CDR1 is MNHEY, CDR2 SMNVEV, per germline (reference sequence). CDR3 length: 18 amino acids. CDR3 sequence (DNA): TGTGCCAGCAGTTCCCTTCTAACAGGGTTTCTAAGCAATCAGCCCCAGCATTTT. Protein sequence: CASSSLLTGFLSNQPQHF.

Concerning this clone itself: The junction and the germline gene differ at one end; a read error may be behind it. The CDR3 sequence: CASRLSLDRVNTEAFF. CDR3 DNA: TGTGCCAGCAGGTTATCCCTGGACAGGGTGAACACTGAAGCTTTCTTT. The chain employs TRBV27 and TRBJ1-1, with TRBD1 matching over 8 bases. Germline CDR1 reads MNHEY; CDR2 reads SMNVEV (reference sequence). CDR3 length: 16 amino acids.

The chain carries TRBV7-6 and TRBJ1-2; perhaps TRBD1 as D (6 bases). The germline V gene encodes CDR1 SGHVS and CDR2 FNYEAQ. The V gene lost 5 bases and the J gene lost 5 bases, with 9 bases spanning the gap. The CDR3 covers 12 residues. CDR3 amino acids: CASSEQGYGYTF. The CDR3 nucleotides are TGTGCCAGCAGCGAACAGGGTTATGGCTACACCTTC. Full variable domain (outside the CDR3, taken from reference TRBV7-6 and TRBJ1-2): GAGVSQSPRYKVTKRGQDVALRCDPISGHVSLYWYRQALGQGPEFLTYFNYEAQQDKSGLPNDRFSAERPEGSISTLTIQRTEQRDSAMYRCASSEQGYGYTFGSGTRLTVV.

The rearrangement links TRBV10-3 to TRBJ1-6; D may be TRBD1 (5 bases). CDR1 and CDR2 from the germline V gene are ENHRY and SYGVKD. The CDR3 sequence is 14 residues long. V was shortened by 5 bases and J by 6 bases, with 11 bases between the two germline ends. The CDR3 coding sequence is TGTGCCATCAGTTTAGACAGTACTAATTCACCCCTCCACTTT. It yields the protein CAISLDSTNSPLHF.